This T cell receptor (beta chain) is from a study of OX40 agonist ivuxolimab in advanced cancers. Study in general: Patients were 82.7% male with ages roughly 20 to 90, mean around 58. The study, taken as a whole, reports: At 0.1-3.0 mg/kg, partial responders had clonal expansion among the lowest observed. Researchers did not establish what antigens the expanded peripheral T cells target.

A remark on this clone: What it binds is unknown.

Here immunoSEQ multiplex PCR was the method, and the copy in TCRdb shows in-frame clones only, minus some. The repertoire has approximately 60,000 clones, 75% to 85% of them found once; the top ten carry about 0.75%. Autoimmune disease history or systemic immunosuppression excluded patients. The TCR sequence derives from an adult with an advanced solid tumor such as melanoma, head and neck, liver or kidney cancer. The starting material was CD4+ or CD8+ T cells sorted from blood, obtained in a trial of the OX40 agonist ivuxolimab.

Here the CDR3 DNA reads TGCGCCAGCAGCCAAGAGGGTCAGGGAGGGGGCAATGAGCAGTTCTTC. This sequence encodes CASSQEGQGGGNEQFF. The chain joins TRBV4-1 to TRBJ2-1; perhaps TRBD2 as D (7 bases). The CDR3 sequence is 16 residues long. Germline V gene lookup returns CDR1 MGHRA and CDR2 YSYEKL. Trimming removed 0 bases from V and 6 bases from J, with 15 bases in between.